The 19 T cell receptor beta chains in this list originate from one sample, sequenced in a study of blood T cells in healthy people across ages. Alongside a J-beta primer mix, a sample-barcoded 5' primer served in a second PCR lasting 7 to 11 cycles. Using its own MiXCR run on the 5' RACE reads, TCRdb lists one record per CDR3 protein. The repertoire includes some 930,000 distinct CDR3 sequences, roughly 29% of them detected once, and around 9.6% sits in the top ten. These data were likewise used in another study, on T cells of mothers and their children.

The sequenced material came from blood. The receptors originated from a woman aged 35 to 49 in good health.

The chain carries TRBV29-1 and TRBJ2-1; 10 nucleotides match TRBD2. CDR1 and CDR2 (germline): SQVTM, ANQGSEA. V shed 1 base and J 4 bases; nucleotides not matched to a gene: 4. The CDR3 is 15 amino acids. This CDR3 reads CSVEGSGGGYNEQFF. CDR3 DNA sequence: TGCAGCGTTGAAGGGAGCGGGGGGGGGTACAATGAGCAGTTCTTC.

A few counts support this clonotype. The chain has TRBV7-2 and TRBJ1-5; 7 bases are shared with TRBD1. This CDR3 spans 14 amino acids. Looked up from germline, CDR1 is SGHTA and CDR2 is FQGNSA. Germline trimming cut 6 bases from V and 5 bases from J; bases unmatched to any gene: 7. The CDR3 sequence: CASRLGQLDQPQHF. For the CDR3, the DNA is TGTGCCAGCAGGTTGGGACAGTTGGATCAGCCCCAGCATTTT.

This clonotype showed up many times. Its ends do not fully match the called genes, so a read error is possible. The genes are TRBV5-1 and TRBJ2-7; D may match TRBD1 or TRBD2 (6 bases each). The CDR3 covers 13 residues. CDR1 and CDR2 (germline): SGHRS, YFSETQ. CDR3 bases: TGTGCCAGCAGCTTGGGGCAGGGGAGGGAGCAGTACTTC. Translating gives CASSLGQGREQYF.

The V gene is TRBV27, the J gene TRBJ2-5; D may be TRBD1 or TRBD2 (6 bases each). Trimming took off 6 bases at V and 5 bases at J, with 16 bases between the two ends. This CDR3 has 14 residues. In germline, CDR1 is MNHEY, CDR2 SMNVEV (reference sequence). This chain's CDR3 is CASRRRGAGETQYF. The CDR3 DNA sequence: TGTGCCAGCAGAAGAAGGGGGGCGGGGGAGACCCAGTACTTC.

This clonotype was found a few times. The chain has TRBV11-2 and TRBJ2-3; unclear D gene. Germline assignment: CDR1 SGHAT and CDR2 FQNNGV. Trimming left V 2 bases short and J 3 bases short, with 9 bases between. This CDR3 is 14 amino acids long. The CDR3 bases are TGTGCCAGCAGCTTACTAAGGGTGACAGATACGCAGTATTTT. Its translation is CASSLLRVTDTQYF. Looking up the rest from reference TRBV11-2 and TRBJ2-3 gives the full variable domain: EAGVAQSPRYKIIEKRQSVAFWCNPISGHATLYWYQQILGQGPKLLIQFQNNGVVDDSQLPKDRFSAERLKGVDSTLKIQPAKLEDSAVYLCASSLLRVTDTQYFGPGTRLTVL.

Of note for this clonotype: One end of the junction varies from germline; a read error may be responsible. This chain joins TRBV6-2 or TRBV6-3 and TRBJ1-5; D gene unclear. Germline lookup yields CDR1 MNHEY and CDR2 SVGEGT. The CDR3 covers 14 residues. The CDR3 loop reads CASSYVGPHQPRHF. CDR3 nucleotide sequence: TGTGCCAGCAGTTATGTGGGTCCGCATCAGCCCCGGCATTTT.

The chain carries TRBV27 and TRBJ1-2; D not certain. This CDR3 has 14 residues. V was clipped by 4 bases and J by 4 bases, with 13 bases between them. Germline V gene lookup returns CDR1 MNHEY and CDR2 SMNVEV (reference sequence). In DNA form, the CDR3 reads TGTGCCAGCAGTTCCCCCGCAGACGGCTATGGCTACACCTTC. This encodes CASSSPADGYGYTF.

In its sample, this clonotype was seen a few times. The chain joins TRBV5-1 to TRBJ2-1, with 8 bases that match TRBD1. CDR3 size: 13 residues. Germline V CDR1 and CDR2: SGHRS, YFSETQ. J lost 9 bases, V lost 4 bases, and 6 bases had no gene match. CDR3 residues: CASSARQGSEQFF. The CDR3, as DNA: TGCGCCAGCAGCGCCCGACAGGGGAGTGAGCAGTTCTTC.

This sequence joins TRBV2 and TRBJ2-7; D gene ambiguous. Per the germline V gene, CDR1 is SNHLY and CDR2 is FYNNEI. The CDR3 spans 13 residues. V was trimmed by 6 bases and J by 2 bases, leaving 11 bases between them. CDR3 in amino acids: CASRESAAYEQYF. The CDR3 bases are TGTGCCAGCAGGGAGAGCGCTGCCTACGAGCAGTACTTC.

The chain carries TRBV6-2 or TRBV6-3 and TRBJ2-7, with D hard to call. Deletions cut 0 bases from V and 3 bases from J, with 18 bases between. The CDR3 loop spans 17 amino acids. Germline V gene lookup returns CDR1 MNHEY and CDR2 SVGEGT. CDR3 in DNA: TGTGCCAGCAGTTACTCGTCAGGCAGAACACTGCGCTACGAGCAGTACTTC. Translating gives CASSYSSGRTLRYEQYF.

This clonotype was seen a handful of times. The chain uses TRBV6-2 or TRBV6-3 and TRBJ2-5, with D hard to call. Germline CDR1 reads MNHEY; CDR2 reads SVGEGT. The CDR3 covers 14 residues. V lost 6 bases and J lost 4, with 15 bases in between. CDR3 sequence: CASSPPVVGETQYF. The DNA for the CDR3 is TGTGCCAGCAGCCCCCCCGTAGTGGGAGAGACCCAGTACTTC.

The chain combines TRBV9 with TRBJ2-7, with a possible D match to TRBD2 (6 bases). The CDR3 extends over 17 amino acids. Trimming took off 0 bases at V and 2 bases at J, with 18 bases between the two ends. In germline, CDR1 is SGDLS, CDR2 YYNGEE. CDR3 sequence: CASSVAGDPDSPYEQYF. CDR3 sequence (DNA): TGTGCCAGCAGCGTAGCGGGGGACCCCGACTCGCCCTACGAGCAGTACTTC.

This clonotype has a count of ten or more. A much larger clone lies a single base off, so this may be a read error. This chain joins TRBV7-3 and TRBJ2-5, with D unclear. The germline CDR1 and CDR2 sequences are SGHTA and FQGTGA. This CDR3 region has 13 residues. V dropped 5 bases and J dropped 13 bases, with 20 bases sitting between them. This CDR3 is CASSTSTLEVGYF. DNA of the CDR3: TGTGCCAGCAGCACAAGTACTCTAGAGGTGGGGTACTTC.

The rearrangement uses TRBV5-1 and TRBJ2-7; 7 nucleotides align to TRBD1. Germline V gene lookup returns CDR1 SGHRS and CDR2 YFSETQ. Losses at the gene ends were 5 bases for V and 1 base for J; bases not matched to a gene: 6. CDR3 length equals 14 residues. The CDR3 sequence: CASRPGTVSYEQYF. Here the CDR3 DNA reads TGCGCCAGCAGGCCTGGGACAGTTTCCTACGAGCAGTACTTC.

This clonotype was found once. An end of the junction differs from the germline gene, which may be a read error. This sequence joins TRBV20-1 and TRBJ2-1; 8 bases match TRBD2. Germline V gene sequence: CDR1 DFQATT, CDR2 SNEGSKA (reference sequence). The CDR3 totals 13 residues. Here the CDR3 reads CSTRLVAGNEQFF. In DNA, the CDR3 is TGCAGTACTAGATTAGTAGCGGGGAATGAGCAGTTCTTC.

This clonotype was counted at least ten times. The chain is built from TRBV7-9 and TRBJ2-7, with 7 bases aligning to TRBD1. V dropped 6 bases and J dropped 0; count of bases not matched to a gene: 11. This CDR3 comprises 16 residues. The germline CDR1 and CDR2 sequences are SEHNR and FQNEAQ (reference sequence). This chain's CDR3 is CASRDGTGADSYEQYF. DNA of the CDR3: TGTGCCAGCAGGGACGGCACAGGGGCAGACTCCTACGAGCAGTACTTC.

This clonotype is a singleton in its sample. The gene calls are TRBV11-2 and TRBJ2-4, with a tentative D call TRBD1 (7 bases). V was pared by 5 bases and J by 7 bases, with 21 bases between. The germline V gene encodes CDR1 SGHAT and CDR2 FQNNGV. The CDR3 is 16 amino acids. The CDR3 bases are TGTGCCAGCAGCCAGGGGGGCCTCAACACGAGGAACATTCAGTACTTC. Translation: CASSQGGLNTRNIQYF.

There are many counts of this clonotype. The rearrangement uses TRBV29-1 and TRBJ1-2, with 8 bases matching TRBD1. The trim removed 6 bases at V and 10 bases at J, leaving 16 bases unmatched. Germline assignment: CDR1 SQVTM and CDR2 ANQGSEA. The CDR3 is made up of 14 amino acids. DNA of the CDR3: TGCAGCGTCCACACAGTCAGGGGGCCCAGGGCCTACACCTTC. Its protein product is CSVHTVRGPRAYTF.

This clonotype was recorded a few times. The V gene is TRBV20-1, the J gene TRBJ1-5; 7 nucleotides agree with TRBD1. This CDR3 spans 12 amino acids. Unmatched junction bases numbered 2, after V lost 6 bases and J lost 3 bases. The germline V gene has CDR1 DFQATT and CDR2 SNEGSKA (reference sequence). The CDR3 DNA sequence: TGCAGTGCGGGACAGCACAATCAGCCCCAGCATTTT. Translated, it gives CSAGQHNQPQHF.